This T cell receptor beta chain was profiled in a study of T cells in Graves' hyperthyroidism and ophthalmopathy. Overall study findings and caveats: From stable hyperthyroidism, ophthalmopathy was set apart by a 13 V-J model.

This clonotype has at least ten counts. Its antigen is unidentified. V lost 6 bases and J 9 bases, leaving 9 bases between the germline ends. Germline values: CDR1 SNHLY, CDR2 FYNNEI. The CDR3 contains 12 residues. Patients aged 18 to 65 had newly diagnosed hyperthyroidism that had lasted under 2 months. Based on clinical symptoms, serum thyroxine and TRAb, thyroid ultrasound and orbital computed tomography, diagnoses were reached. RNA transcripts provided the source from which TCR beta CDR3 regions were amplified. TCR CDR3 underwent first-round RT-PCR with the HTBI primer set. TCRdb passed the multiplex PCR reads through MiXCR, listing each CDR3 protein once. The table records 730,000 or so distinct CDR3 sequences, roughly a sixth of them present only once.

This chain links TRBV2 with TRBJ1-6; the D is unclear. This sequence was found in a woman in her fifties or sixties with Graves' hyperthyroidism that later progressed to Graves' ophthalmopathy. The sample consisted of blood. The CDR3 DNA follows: TGTGCCAGCAGCATAAGGACTTCACCCCTCCACTTT. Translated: CASSIRTSPLHF.